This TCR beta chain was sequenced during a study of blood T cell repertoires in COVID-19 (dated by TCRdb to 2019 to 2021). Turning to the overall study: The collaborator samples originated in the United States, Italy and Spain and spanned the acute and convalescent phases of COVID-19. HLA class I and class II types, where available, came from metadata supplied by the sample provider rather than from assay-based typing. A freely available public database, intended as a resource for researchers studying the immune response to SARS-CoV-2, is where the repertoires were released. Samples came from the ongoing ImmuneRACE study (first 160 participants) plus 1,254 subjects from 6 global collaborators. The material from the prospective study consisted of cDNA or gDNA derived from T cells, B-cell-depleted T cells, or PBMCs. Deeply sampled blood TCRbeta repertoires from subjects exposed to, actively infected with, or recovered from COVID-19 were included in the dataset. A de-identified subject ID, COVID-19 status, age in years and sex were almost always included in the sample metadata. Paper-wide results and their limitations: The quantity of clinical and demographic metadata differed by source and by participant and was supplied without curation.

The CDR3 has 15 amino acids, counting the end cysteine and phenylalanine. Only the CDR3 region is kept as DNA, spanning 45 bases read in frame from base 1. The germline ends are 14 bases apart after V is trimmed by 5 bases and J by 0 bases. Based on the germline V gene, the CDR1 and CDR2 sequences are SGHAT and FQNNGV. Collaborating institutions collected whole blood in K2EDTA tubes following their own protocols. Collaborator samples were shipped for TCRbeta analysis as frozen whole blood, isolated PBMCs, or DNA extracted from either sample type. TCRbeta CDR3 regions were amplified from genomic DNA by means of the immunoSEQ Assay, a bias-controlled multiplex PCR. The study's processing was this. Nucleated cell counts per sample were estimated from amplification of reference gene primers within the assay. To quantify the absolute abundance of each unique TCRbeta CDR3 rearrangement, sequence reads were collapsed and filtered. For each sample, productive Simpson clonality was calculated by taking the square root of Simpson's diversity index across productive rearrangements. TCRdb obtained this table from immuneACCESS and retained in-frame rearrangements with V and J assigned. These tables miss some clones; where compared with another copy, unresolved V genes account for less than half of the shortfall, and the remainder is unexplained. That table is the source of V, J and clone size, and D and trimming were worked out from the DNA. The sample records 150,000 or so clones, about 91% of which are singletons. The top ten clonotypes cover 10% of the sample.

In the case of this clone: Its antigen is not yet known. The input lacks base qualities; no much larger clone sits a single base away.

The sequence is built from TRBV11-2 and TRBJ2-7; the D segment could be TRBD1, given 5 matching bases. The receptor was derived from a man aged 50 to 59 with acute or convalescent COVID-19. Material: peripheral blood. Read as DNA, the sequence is TGTGCCAGCAGCCTTGGGCAGGGCCTCTCCTACGAGCAGTACTTC. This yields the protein CASSLGQGLSYEQYF.